These 31 T cell receptor beta chains were sequenced from one sample in a study of T-cell memory formation after mild COVID-19. In TCRdb, the 5' RACE reads were re-called with MiXCR into one record per CDR3 protein. The repertoire holds around 300,000 distinct CDR3 sequences, with roughly an eighth as singletons. The sample taken for sequencing was PBMCs or a T cell subset sorted from them (not recorded which). The receptor set was obtained from a young man who had mild COVID-19 (a few samples of this study predate the infection). Cell type and time point are not known.

In this sample, this clonotype turned up a few times. The chain employs TRBV7-9 and TRBJ1-4, with D unresolved. This CDR3 is 16 amino acids long. Trimming took off 4 bases at V and 1 base at J, with 13 bases between the two ends. In germline, CDR1 is SEHNR, CDR2 FQNEAQ (reference sequence). The CDR3 sequence is CASSSRGMGTNEKLFF. DNA of the CDR3: TGTGCCAGCAGCTCTAGAGGGATGGGAACTAATGAAAAACTGTTTTTT.

This clonotype was found a few times. J is TRBJ2-5 and V is TRBV15, with D perhaps TRBD1 or TRBD2 (5 bases each). V was trimmed by 1 base and J by 4 bases, leaving 13 bases between them. The CDR3 loop spans 15 amino acids. Germline assignment: CDR1 LNHNV and CDR2 YYDKDF (reference sequence). In DNA, the CDR3 is TGTGCCACCAGCAGAGGGTCGGCAGGGAGAGAGACCCAGTACTTC. It yields the protein CATSRGSAGRETQYF.

This clonotype was recorded a few times. The V call is TRBV29-1, the J call TRBJ2-2, with 10 nucleotides matching TRBD1. CDR1 is SQVTM, CDR2 ANQGSEA, per germline. The CDR3 runs to 15 residues. The junction had 4 bases not matched to a gene; V was cut back by 0 bases and J by 6 bases. In nucleotides, the CDR3 is TGCAGCGTTGAAGAGTTGGGGACAGGGGCCGGGGAGCTGTTTTTT. Residues: CSVEELGTGAGELFF.

The chain couples TRBV28 to TRBJ1-2; D is unclear. The CDR3 extends over 14 amino acids. Trimming removed 3 bases at V and 5 bases at J, with 13 bases between. Per germline, CDR1 MDHEN and CDR2 SYDVKM. The CDR3, as DNA: TGTGCCAGCAGTTTCTATAAAGTAACTTATGGCTACACCTTC. Its translation is CASSFYKVTYGYTF.

This clonotype was observed a few times. The V call is TRBV7-2, the J call TRBJ2-7, with TRBD1 identical over 10 bases. This CDR3 is 15 amino acids long. The germline gives CDR1 SGHTA, CDR2 FQGNSA. Losses at the gene ends were 3 bases for V and 3 bases for J; bases not matched to a gene: 5. The CDR3 protein is CASSLPGQGNYEQYF. DNA for the CDR3: TGTGCCAGCAGCTTGCCGGGACAGGGGAACTACGAGCAGTACTTC.

CDR3 DNA sequence: TGTGCCAGCAGGGTGCGGGTGGCCCCCCAGCATTTT. It translates to CASRVRVAPQHF. The V gene is TRBV11-2, the J gene TRBJ1-5; D uncertain. The CDR3 length is 12 residues. Trimming took off 6 bases at V and 10 bases at J, with 13 bases between the two ends. Germline V gene lookup returns CDR1 SGHAT and CDR2 FQNNGV.

This chain links TRBV20-1 with TRBJ2-5; 9 bases match TRBD1. This CDR3 has 15 residues. V lost 1 base to trimming and J lost 5 bases; unmatched junction nucleotides: 8. Germline V gene sequence: CDR1 DFQATT, CDR2 SNEGSKA (reference sequence). The CDR3 nucleotides read TGCAGTGCTAGAGTGGCGGACAGGGGTGGGGAGACCCAGTACTTC. Translating it yields CSARVADRGGETQYF.

This clonotype turned up a few times. The DNA of the CDR3 is TGTGCCAGCACCCTAGGTTGGACTAGCGGGGCACAAGAGACCCAGTACTTC. Translated: CASTLGWTSGAQETQYF. V usage is TRBV11-2 and J usage is TRBJ2-5; 12 bases fit TRBD2. V was pared by 7 bases and J by 2 bases, with 11 bases of the junction left unmatched. Germline V gene sequence: CDR1 SGHAT, CDR2 FQNNGV. The CDR3 length is 17 residues.

This clonotype was seen a few times. This chain links TRBV5-6 with TRBJ2-6, with 8 bases matching TRBD1. With 3 bases clipped from V and 8 bases from J, the junction kept 10 bases outside the gene matches. The germline gives CDR1 SGHDT, CDR2 YYEEEE. The CDR3 loop spans 16 amino acids. The CDR3 DNA reads TGTGCCAGCAGCTCGGACAGGGAGGTTTGGTCCAACGTCCTGACTTTC. Translation: CASSSDREVWSNVLTF.

The V gene is TRBV4-1, the J gene TRBJ1-5, with TRBD1 as a possible D gene (6 bases). Germline CDR1 and CDR2: MGHRA and YSYEKL. V lost 0 bases and J lost 3, with 18 bases in between. The length of the CDR3 is 18 residues. The CDR3 DNA follows: TGCGCCAGCAGCCAAGATAGTGGGGGGGCCCACCTCAATCAGCCCCAGCATTTT. Amino acids: CASSQDSGGAHLNQPQHF.

The chain carries TRBV7-9 and TRBJ2-1; TRBD1 matches at 9 bases. Germline V lookup: CDR1 SEHNR, CDR2 FQNEAQ (reference sequence). V gave up 2 bases and J gave up 9 bases; unmatched junction bases: 5. CDR3 length equals 14 residues. The CDR3, as DNA: TGTGCCAGCAGCTTACGGGACAGGGCGCTTGAGCAGTTCTTC. Its protein product is CASSLRDRALEQFF.

This clonotype turned up a few times. The chain is built from TRBV20-1 and TRBJ1-1; D perhaps matches TRBD1 (5 bases). The germline V gene encodes CDR1 DFQATT and CDR2 SNEGSKA (reference sequence). This CDR3 has 13 amino acids. V lost 4 bases to trimming and J lost 3 bases, with 12 bases between them. The CDR3 loop is CSATPGQYTEAFF. In nucleotides, the CDR3 is TGCAGTGCTACCCCGGGGCAGTACACTGAAGCTTTCTTT.

The chain employs TRBV3-1 and TRBJ2-5, with 8 bases matching TRBD2. The CDR3 contains 15 residues. CDR1 is LGHDT and CDR2 is YNNKEL in the germline V gene (reference sequence). V shed 3 bases, J shed 1 base, and the junction held 4 bases outside the gene matches. CDR3 nucleotide sequence: TGTGCCAGCAGCCAGTTTAGCGGGGTCCAAGAGACCCAGTACTTC. Residues: CASSQFSGVQETQYF.

The sample holds many counts of this clonotype. The chain carries TRBV5-1 and TRBJ2-2, with 10 nucleotides matching TRBD2. Trimming took 1 base from V and 3 from J; bases not matched to a gene: 3. The CDR3 has 16 amino acids. The germline V gene has CDR1 SGHRS and CDR2 YFSETQ. DNA for the CDR3: TGCGCCAGCAGCTTGTCTAGCGGGGGAGACACCGGGGAGCTGTTTTTT. Translating it yields CASSLSSGGDTGELFF. The full variable domain, with the rest looked up from reference TRBV5-1 and TRBJ2-2, is KAGVTQTPRYLIKTRGQQVTLSCSPISGHRSVSWYQQTPGQGLQFLFEYFSETQRNKGNFPGRFSGRQFSNSRSEMNVSTLELGDSALYLCASSLSSGGDTGELFFGEGSRLTVL.

This clonotype was seen more than once but under ten times. V gene TRBV11-2 combines with J gene TRBJ2-2; D call uncertain. Per germline, CDR1 SGHAT and CDR2 FQNNGV. This CDR3 has 15 amino acids. The V end was cut by 7 bases, the J end by 4 bases, with 16 bases between. DNA of the CDR3: TGTGCCAGCACCTCCCTGGCAGCCCGCACCGGGGAGCTGTTTTTT. This gives the protein CASTSLAARTGELFF.

This clonotype came up a few times. The rearrangement uses TRBV12-3 or TRBV12-4 and TRBJ2-6, with 11 nucleotides matching TRBD2. There are 20 residues in the CDR3. The ends lost 3 bases at V and 0 bases at J; junction bases unmatched: 10. CDR3 protein: CASSLRLAGGLNSGANVLTF. CDR3 DNA: TGTGCCAGCAGTTTGAGGCTAGCGGGGGGCTTAAACTCTGGGGCCAACGTCCTGACTTTC.

This chain connects TRBV6-5 to TRBJ1-1, with D hard to call. Germline V gives CDR1 MNHEY, CDR2 SVGAGI. V shed 5 bases and J shed 3 bases, with 16 bases lying between them. This CDR3 contains 15 residues. CDR3 sequence reads: CASSPRRRGHTEAFF. CDR3 coding DNA: TGTGCCAGCAGTCCACGCCGTCGTGGGCACACTGAAGCTTTCTTT.

There are a few counts of this clonotype. V gene TRBV20-1 combines with J gene TRBJ2-1; TRBD2 matches 9 bases. Germline trimming cut 2 bases from V and 4 bases from J; bases unmatched to any gene: 9. Germline CDR1 and CDR2: DFQATT and SNEGSKA (reference sequence). The CDR3 covers 16 residues. Here the CDR3 DNA reads TGCAGTGCTAGATCCCCGAGCGGGGGGTCTTACAATGAGCAGTTCTTC. Translating it yields CSARSPSGGSYNEQFF.

This clonotype was found a few times. This chain links TRBV28 with TRBJ2-1; 9 nucleotides line up with TRBD1. Germline CDR1 reads MDHEN; CDR2 reads SYDVKM. CDR3 length: 15 residues. V lost 8 bases and J lost 14; bases outside the gene matches: 19. The CDR3 DNA reads TGTGCCAGCGGCGTTGGGGGACAGGGCCAGGGTTTTGAGTTCTTC. The encoded protein is CASGVGGQGQGFEFF.

This clonotype was seen more than once but under ten times. This chain connects TRBV9 to TRBJ1-1, with unresolved D. V gave up 3 bases and J gave up 0 bases, with 15 bases separating them. CDR1 SGDLS and CDR2 YYNGEE come from the germline V gene. This CDR3 has 16 amino acids. CDR3 in amino acids: CASSAGSGGMNTEAFF. The CDR3 DNA follows: TGTGCCAGCAGCGCTGGGAGTGGAGGGATGAACACTGAAGCTTTCTTT.

The genes are TRBV2 and TRBJ2-1, with TRBD2 matching over 12 bases. The ends lost 6 bases at V and 5 bases at J; junction bases unmatched: 5. CDR3 length: 15 residues. The germline V gene encodes CDR1 SNHLY and CDR2 FYNNEI. The CDR3 region has the DNA TGTGCCAGCAGGGCTAGCGGGGGGGGACACAATGAGCAGTTCTTC. Its protein product is CASRASGGGHNEQFF.

This rearrangement joins TRBV3-1 to TRBJ1-2; no reliable D call. The V gene's germline CDR1 is LGHDT and CDR2 YNNKEL (reference sequence). The CDR3 extends over 16 amino acids. The ends were cut back, 0 bases at V and 3 bases at J, with 14 bases in the middle. CDR3 nucleotide sequence: TGTGCCAGCAGCCAAGATGCGGCGGGTCTATACTATGGCTACACCTTC. Its protein is CASSQDAAGLYYGYTF. Complete variable domain (other parts from reference TRBV3-1 and TRBJ1-2): DTAVSQTPKYLVTQMGNDKSIKCEQNLGHDTMYWYKQDSKKFLKIMFSYNNKELIINETVPNRFSPKSPDKAHLNLHINSLELGDSAVYFCASSQDAAGLYYGYTFGSGTRLTVV.

This clonotype was seen a handful of times. The rearrangement uses TRBV20-1 and TRBJ2-3; 12 positions agree with TRBD2. CDR1 is DFQATT and CDR2 is SNEGSKA in the germline V gene (reference sequence). The CDR3 has 16 residues. The ends lost 3 bases at V and 4 bases at J; junction bases unmatched: 8. In DNA form, the CDR3 reads TGCAGTGCTAGCCCGACTAGCGGGGGACTAGCAGATACGCAGTATTTT. Translated: CSASPTSGGLADTQYF.

This clonotype was recorded many times. The V call is TRBV18, the J call TRBJ2-3, with 8 bases matching TRBD1. The CDR3 has 14 amino acids. Germline V gives CDR1 KGHSH, CDR2 LQKENI. After removal of 3 bases from V and 5 bases from J, the junction contained 4 bases not matched to a gene. The CDR3 protein is CASSPGTGGDTQYF. CDR3 nucleotide sequence: TGTGCCAGCTCACCCGGGACAGGAGGAGATACGCAGTATTTT.

The chain couples TRBV6-5 to TRBJ1-3, with 7 bases that match TRBD1. Unmatched junction bases numbered 8, after V lost 0 bases and J lost 9 bases. The germline V gene has CDR1 MNHEY and CDR2 SVGAGI. The CDR3 spans 15 residues. The CDR3 sequence is CASSYSRDSGVTIYF. Here the CDR3 DNA reads TGTGCCAGCAGTTACTCGAGGGACAGTGGGGTCACCATATATTTT.

This clonotype was recorded at least ten times. This sequence joins TRBV5-1 and TRBJ2-7, with 9 bases identical to TRBD1. Germline CDR1 is SGHRS and CDR2 is YFSETQ. The CDR3 runs 15 residues. Losses at the gene ends were 1 base for V and 2 bases for J; bases not matched to a gene: 4. The CDR3 DNA reads TGCGCCAGCAGCTTGATGACAGGGGGGGCCTACGAGCAGTACGTC. Protein product: CASSLMTGGAYEQYV.

Only a few counts were recorded for this clonotype. The rearrangement uses TRBV7-9 and TRBJ2-7; D perhaps matches TRBD1 (6 bases). Trimming took off 5 bases at V and 4 bases at J, with 9 bases between the two ends. Germline assignment: CDR1 SEHNR and CDR2 FQNEAQ (reference sequence). The CDR3 sequence is 12 residues long. CDR3 residues: CASSVTGYEQYF. In DNA, the CDR3 is TGTGCCAGCAGCGTCACAGGGTACGAGCAGTACTTC.

V gene TRBV5-1 combines with J gene TRBJ1-1; the D is unclear. Trimming shortened V by 10 bases and J by 1 base, and 14 bases separated the two germline ends. The CDR3 covers 13 residues. Germline lookup yields CDR1 SGHRS and CDR2 YFSETQ. DNA for the CDR3: TGCGCCTCCCTTTACCTACCGAACACTGAAGCTTTCTTT. This sequence encodes CASLYLPNTEAFF.

The V and J genes are TRBV7-9 and TRBJ1-5, with D possibly matching TRBD1 (5 bases). The CDR3 is 14 residues long. Deletions cut 5 bases from V and 5 bases from J, with 13 bases between. Germline CDR1 and CDR2: SEHNR and FQNEAQ (reference sequence). This CDR3 reads CASSPPGRDQPQHF. In DNA, the CDR3 is TGTGCCAGCAGCCCGCCGGGACGGGATCAGCCCCAGCATTTT.

This clonotype showed up many times. The chain recombines TRBV7-2 with TRBJ2-3; D gene ambiguous. The CDR3 consists of 16 residues. The ends were cut back, 1 base at V and 0 bases at J, with 11 bases in the middle. Germline CDR1 is SGHTA and CDR2 is FQGNSA. The CDR3 here is CASSLGAELSTDTQYF. CDR3 sequence (DNA): TGTGCCAGCAGCTTAGGTGCGGAGCTTAGCACAGATACGCAGTATTTT.

This clonotype was counted between two and nine times. The chain employs TRBV6-5 and TRBJ2-2; D gene uncertain. Germline CDR1 reads MNHEY; CDR2 reads SVGAGI. V was trimmed by 4 bases and J by 1 base, leaving 16 bases between them. The CDR3 sequence is 17 residues long. The CDR3 is CASSSSSNGGNTGELFF. The CDR3 coding sequence is TGTGCCAGCAGTTCGTCCTCCAATGGCGGGAACACCGGGGAGCTGTTTTTT.